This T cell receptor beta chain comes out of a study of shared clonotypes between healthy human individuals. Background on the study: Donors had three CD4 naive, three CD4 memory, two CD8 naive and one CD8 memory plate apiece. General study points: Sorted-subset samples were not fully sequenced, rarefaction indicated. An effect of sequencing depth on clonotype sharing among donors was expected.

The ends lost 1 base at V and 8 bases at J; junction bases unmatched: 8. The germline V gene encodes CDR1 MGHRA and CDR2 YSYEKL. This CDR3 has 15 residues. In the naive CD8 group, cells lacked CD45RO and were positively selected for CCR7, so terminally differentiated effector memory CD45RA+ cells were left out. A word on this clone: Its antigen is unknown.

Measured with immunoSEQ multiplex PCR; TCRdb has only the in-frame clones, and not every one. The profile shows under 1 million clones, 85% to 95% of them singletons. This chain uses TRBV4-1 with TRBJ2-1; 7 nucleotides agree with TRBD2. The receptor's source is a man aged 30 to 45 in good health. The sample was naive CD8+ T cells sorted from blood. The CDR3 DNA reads TGCGCCAGCAGCCAAGTTGCGGGAGTGAACTATGAGCAGTTCTTC. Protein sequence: CASSQVAGVNYEQFF.